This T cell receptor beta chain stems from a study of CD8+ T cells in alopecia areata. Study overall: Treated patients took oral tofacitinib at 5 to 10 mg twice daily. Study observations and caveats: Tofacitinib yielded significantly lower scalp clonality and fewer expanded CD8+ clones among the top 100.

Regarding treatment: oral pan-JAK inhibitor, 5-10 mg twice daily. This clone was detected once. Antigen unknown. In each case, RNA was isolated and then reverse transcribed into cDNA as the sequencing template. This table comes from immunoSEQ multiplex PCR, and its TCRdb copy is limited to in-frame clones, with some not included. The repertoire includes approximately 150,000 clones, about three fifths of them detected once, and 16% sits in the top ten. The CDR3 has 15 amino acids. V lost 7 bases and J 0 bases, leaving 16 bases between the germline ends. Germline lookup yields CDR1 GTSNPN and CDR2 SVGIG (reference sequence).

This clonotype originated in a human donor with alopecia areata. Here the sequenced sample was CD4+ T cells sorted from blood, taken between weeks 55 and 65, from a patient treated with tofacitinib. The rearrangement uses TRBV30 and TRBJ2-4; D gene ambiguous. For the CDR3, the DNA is TGTGCCTTAGACCGGCCCTTGTTAGCCAAAAACATTCAGTACTTC. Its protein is CALDRPLLAKNIQYF.